This T cell receptor beta chain was documented in a study of blood T cell repertoires in COVID-19. Study-wide context: The United States, Italy and Spain provided the acute and convalescent COVID-19 samples.

Germline CDR1 reads SGHAT; CDR2 reads FQNNGV. The CDR3 has 15 residues. V shed 5 bases, J shed 7 bases, and the junction held 7 bases outside the gene matches. Profiling relied on immunoSEQ multiplex PCR, and the TCRdb table lists in-frame clones only, not all of them. The sample records about 350,000 clones, around 87% being singletons. The TCR was taken from a woman aged 45-65 years with COVID-19, enrolled during active disease. The sequencing input was peripheral blood. The chain combines TRBV11-2 with TRBJ2-7; 14 bases fit TRBD2. The CDR3 nucleotides are TGTGCCAGCAGCCCGGGACTAGCGGGAGTAGGGGAGCAGTACTTC. As protein: CASSPGLAGVGEQYF.